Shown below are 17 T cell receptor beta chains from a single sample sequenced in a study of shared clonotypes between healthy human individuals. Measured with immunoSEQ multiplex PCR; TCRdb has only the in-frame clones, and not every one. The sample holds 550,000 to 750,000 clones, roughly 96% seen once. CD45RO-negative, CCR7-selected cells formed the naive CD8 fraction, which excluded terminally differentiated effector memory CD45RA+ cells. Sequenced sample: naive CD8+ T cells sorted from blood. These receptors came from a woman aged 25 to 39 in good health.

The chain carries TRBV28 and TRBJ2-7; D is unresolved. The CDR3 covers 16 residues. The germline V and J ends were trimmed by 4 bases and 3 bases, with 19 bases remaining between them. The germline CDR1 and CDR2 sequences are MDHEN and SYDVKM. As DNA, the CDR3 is TGTGCCAGCAGTTCAATCACAAGCCCTGGGGACTACGAGCAGTACTTC. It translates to CASSSITSPGDYEQYF. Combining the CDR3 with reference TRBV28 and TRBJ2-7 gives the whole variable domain DVKVTQSSRYLVKRTGEKVFLECVQDMDHENMFWYRQDPGLGLRLIYFSYDVKMKEKGDIPEGYSVSREKKERFSLILESASTNQTSMYLCASSSITSPGDYEQYFGPGTRLTVT.

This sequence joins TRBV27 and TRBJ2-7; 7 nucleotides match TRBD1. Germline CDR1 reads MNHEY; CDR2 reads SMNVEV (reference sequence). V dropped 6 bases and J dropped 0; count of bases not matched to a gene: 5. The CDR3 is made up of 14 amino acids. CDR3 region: CASRPGQSSYEQYF. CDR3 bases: TGTGCCAGCAGGCCGGGACAGAGCTCCTACGAGCAGTACTTC.

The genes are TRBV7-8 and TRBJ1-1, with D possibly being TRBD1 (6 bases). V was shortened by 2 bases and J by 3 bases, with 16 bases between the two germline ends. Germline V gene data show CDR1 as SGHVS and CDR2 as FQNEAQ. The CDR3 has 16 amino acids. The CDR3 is CASSLRLEGGDTEAFF. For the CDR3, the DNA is TGTGCCAGCAGCTTAAGGTTGGAGGGGGGGGACACTGAAGCTTTCTTT.

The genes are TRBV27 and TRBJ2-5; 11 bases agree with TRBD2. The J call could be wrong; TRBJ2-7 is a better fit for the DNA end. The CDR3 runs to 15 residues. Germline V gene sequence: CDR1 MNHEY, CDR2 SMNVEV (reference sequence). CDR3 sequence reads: CASSLLAGGLDEQYF. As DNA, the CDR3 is TGTGCCAGCAGTTTACTAGCGGGAGGTTTAGACGAGCAGTACTTC.

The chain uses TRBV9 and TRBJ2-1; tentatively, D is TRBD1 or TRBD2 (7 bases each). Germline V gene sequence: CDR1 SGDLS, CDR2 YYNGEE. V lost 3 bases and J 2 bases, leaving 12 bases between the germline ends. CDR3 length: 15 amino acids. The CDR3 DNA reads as TGTGCCAGCAGCGGGGAGGGGGCCCCCTACAATGAGCAGTTCTTC. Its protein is CASSGEGAPYNEQFF.

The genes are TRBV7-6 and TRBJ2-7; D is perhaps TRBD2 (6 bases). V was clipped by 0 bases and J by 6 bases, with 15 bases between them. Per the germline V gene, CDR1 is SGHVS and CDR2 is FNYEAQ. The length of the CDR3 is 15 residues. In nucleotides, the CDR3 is TGTGCCAGCAGCTTAGCGGAGGGGACCCTCACCGAGCAGTACTTC. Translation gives CASSLAEGTLTEQYF.

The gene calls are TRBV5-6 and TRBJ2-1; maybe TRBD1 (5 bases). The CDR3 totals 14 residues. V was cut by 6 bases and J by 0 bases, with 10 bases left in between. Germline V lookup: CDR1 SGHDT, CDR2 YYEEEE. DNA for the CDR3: TGTGCCAGCACCGACAGTAGCTCCTACAATGAGCAGTTCTTC. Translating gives CASTDSSSYNEQFF.

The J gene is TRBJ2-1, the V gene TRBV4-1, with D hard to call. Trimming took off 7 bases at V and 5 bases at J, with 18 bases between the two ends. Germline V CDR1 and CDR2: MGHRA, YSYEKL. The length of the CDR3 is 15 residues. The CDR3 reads CASKKTEGIDNEQFF. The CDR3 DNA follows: TGCGCCAGCAAAAAGACGGAAGGGATCGACAATGAGCAGTTCTTC.

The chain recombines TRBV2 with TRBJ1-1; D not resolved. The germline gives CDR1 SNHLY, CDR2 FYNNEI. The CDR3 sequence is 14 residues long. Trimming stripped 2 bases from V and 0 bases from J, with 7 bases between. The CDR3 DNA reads TGTGCCAGCAGTGAATGGATCATGAACACTGAAGCTTTCTTT. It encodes CASSEWIMNTEAFF. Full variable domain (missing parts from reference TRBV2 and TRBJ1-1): EPEVTQTPSHQVTQMGQEVILRCVPISNHLYFYWYRQILGQKVEFLVSFYNNEISEKSEIFDDQFSVERPDGSNFTLKIRSTKLEDSAMYFCASSEWIMNTEAFFGQGTRLTVV.

This chain's CDR3 is CASSFLEGKETQYF. CDR3 DNA sequence: TGTGCCAGCAGTTTTCTTGAGGGGAAAGAGACCCAGTACTTC. The chain recombines TRBV28 with TRBJ2-5, with D perhaps given as TRBD1 or TRBD2 (5 bases each). This CDR3 contains 14 residues. Germline-derived CDR1 and CDR2 are MDHEN and SYDVKM. Trimming left V 3 bases short and J 3 bases short, with 11 bases between. The full variable domain, with the rest looked up from reference TRBV28 and TRBJ2-5, is DVKVTQSSRYLVKRTGEKVFLECVQDMDHENMFWYRQDPGLGLRLIYFSYDVKMKEKGDIPEGYSVSREKKERFSLILESASTNQTSMYLCASSFLEGKETQYFGPGTRLLVL.

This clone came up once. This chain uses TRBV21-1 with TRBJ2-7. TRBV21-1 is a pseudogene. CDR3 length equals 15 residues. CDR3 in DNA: TGTGCCAGCAGCAGAATAGGACCCCTTACCTACGAGCAGTACTTC. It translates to CASSRIGPLTYEQYF.

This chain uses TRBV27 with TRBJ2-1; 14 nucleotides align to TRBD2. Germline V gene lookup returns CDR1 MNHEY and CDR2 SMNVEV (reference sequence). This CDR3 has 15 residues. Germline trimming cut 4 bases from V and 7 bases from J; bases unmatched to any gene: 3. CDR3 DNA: TGTGCCAGCAGTTGGACTAGCGGGAGGCTTAATGAGCAGTTCTTC. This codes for CASSWTSGRLNEQFF.

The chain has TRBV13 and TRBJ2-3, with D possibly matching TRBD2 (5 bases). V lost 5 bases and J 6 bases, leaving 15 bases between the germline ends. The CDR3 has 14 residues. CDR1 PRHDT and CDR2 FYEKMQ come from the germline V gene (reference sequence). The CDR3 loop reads CASSLGLSADTQYF. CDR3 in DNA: TGTGCCAGCAGCCTCGGACTGAGCGCGGATACGCAGTATTTT.

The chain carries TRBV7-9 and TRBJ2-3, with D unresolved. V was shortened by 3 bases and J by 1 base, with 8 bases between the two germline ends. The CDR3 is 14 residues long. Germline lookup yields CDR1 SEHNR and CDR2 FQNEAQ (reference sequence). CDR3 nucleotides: TGTGCCAGCAGCTTGATTTCCCGCACAGATACGCAGTATTTT. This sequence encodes CASSLISRTDTQYF.

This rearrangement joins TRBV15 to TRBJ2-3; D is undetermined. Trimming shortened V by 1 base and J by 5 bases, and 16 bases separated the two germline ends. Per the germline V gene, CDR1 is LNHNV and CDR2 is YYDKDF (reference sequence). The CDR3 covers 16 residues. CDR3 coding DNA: TGTGCCACCAGCAGAGCCGCCGGGTCGGCAATAGATACGCAGTATTTT. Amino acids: CATSRAAGSAIDTQYF.

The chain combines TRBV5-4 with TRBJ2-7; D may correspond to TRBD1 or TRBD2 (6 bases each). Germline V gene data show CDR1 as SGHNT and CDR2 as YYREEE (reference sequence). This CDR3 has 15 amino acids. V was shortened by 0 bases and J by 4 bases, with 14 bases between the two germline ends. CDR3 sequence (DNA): TGTGCCAGCAGCTTGGACCGGGGGCTAGGGTACGAGCAGTACTTC. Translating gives CASSLDRGLGYEQYF.

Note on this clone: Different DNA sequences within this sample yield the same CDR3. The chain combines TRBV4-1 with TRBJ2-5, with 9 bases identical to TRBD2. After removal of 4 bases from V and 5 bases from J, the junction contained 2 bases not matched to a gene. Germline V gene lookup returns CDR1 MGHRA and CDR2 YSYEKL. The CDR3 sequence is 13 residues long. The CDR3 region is CASSLGLAETQYF. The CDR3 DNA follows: TGCGCCAGCAGCCTTGGACTAGCGGAGACCCAGTACTTC.